This TCR beta chain was sequenced during a study of identical twins. This clonotype was picked up a small number of times. This CDR3 is 16 amino acids long. Losses at the gene ends were 4 bases for V and 1 base for J; bases not matched to a gene: 9. Germline V gives CDR1 MGHDK, CDR2 SYGVNS. TCRdb reprocessed the 5' RACE reads with MiXCR, giving one entry per CDR3 protein. The profile shows approximately 670,000 distinct CDR3 sequences, approximately 6% of them singletons. This chain uses TRBV25-1 with TRBJ2-7; 8 bases map to TRBD2. Sequences were obtained from naive T cells sorted from blood. This TCR was recovered from a man aged 18 to 29 in good health. CDR3 sequence: CASSGAPGLGSYEQYF. The CDR3 DNA follows: TGTGCCAGCAGTGGAGCACCGGGACTAGGATCCTACGAGCAGTACTTC.